Following are 2 T cell receptor beta chains from one sample sequenced in a study of blood T cell repertoires in COVID-19. Clones were read by immunoSEQ multiplex PCR, and TCRdb kept only the in-frame ones, dropping some. The table lists a few hundred thousand clones, just under 90% of them singletons. The source material was PBMCs or T cells enriched from blood (not recorded which). Source of these receptors: a woman between 45 and 60 years old who had been exposed to COVID-19.

V usage is TRBV6-5 and J usage is TRBJ1-2, with 9 positions matching TRBD1. V gave up 6 bases and J gave up 5 bases; unmatched junction bases: 10. This CDR3 comprises 15 residues. Germline CDR1 MNHEY, CDR2 SVGAGI. CDR3 DNA: TGTGCCAGCAGCCCAAAACAGGGGGCGCGGTATGGCTACACCTTC. It codes for CASSPKQGARYGYTF.

The sample holds one count of this clone. The chain has TRBV11-2 and TRBJ2-7, with 9 bases aligning to TRBD1. V was clipped by 3 bases and J by 5 bases; unmatched bases: 11. Germline V lookup: CDR1 SGHAT, CDR2 FQNNGV. This CDR3 comprises 16 residues. The CDR3 protein is CASSFSSGTGSDEQYF. In DNA form, the CDR3 reads TGTGCCAGCAGCTTCTCATCGGGGACAGGGTCAGACGAGCAGTACTTC.